The 14 T cell receptor beta chains listed next were all sequenced from one sample in a study of brain T cells in children with intractable seizures. Time point reported: blood from clinic visit 5 months post-surgery; TSC patient then seizure free. The repertoire was sequenced with immunoSEQ multiplex PCR; TCRdb's copy has only in-frame clones and lacks some. The sample consists of a few hundred thousand clones, approximately 93% of them appearing once. The specimen was peripheral blood, collected 5 to 6 months after surgery. The receptor set was obtained from a boy younger than two with tuberous sclerosis and intractable seizures.

The chain employs TRBV5-4 and TRBJ2-5; D possibly uses TRBD1 or TRBD2 (6 bases each). The CDR3 length is 12 residues. Trimming stripped 0 bases from V and 7 bases from J, with 7 bases between. The germline CDR1 and CDR2 sequences are SGHNT and YYREEE (reference sequence). The CDR3 DNA is TGTGCCAGCAGCTTGGAGGGGGGGACCCAGTACTTC. Residues: CASSLEGGTQYF.

The CDR3 protein is CASSEISSAYNSPLHF. In DNA form, the CDR3 reads TGTGCCAGCAGTGAAATCTCCAGCGCCTATAATTCACCCCTCCACTTT. This rearrangement joins TRBV6-1 to TRBJ1-6; the D is unclear. Trimming removed 2 bases from V and 2 bases from J, with 10 bases in between. Germline V CDR1 and CDR2: MNHNS, SASEGT. The CDR3 runs to 16 residues.

This sequence joins TRBV30 and TRBJ1-3; D ambiguous. Trimming pared 0 bases from V and 8 bases from J, leaving 17 bases between. This CDR3 is 15 amino acids long. Germline V gene data show CDR1 as GTSNPN and CDR2 as SVGIG (reference sequence). As DNA, the CDR3 is TGTGCCTGGAGTGTTCGCCTTCACGTCCTCCACACCATATATTTT. It codes for CAWSVRLHVLHTIYF. The complete variable domain, with remaining parts taken from reference TRBV30 and TRBJ1-3, reads SQTIHQWPATLVQPVGSPLSLECTVEGTSNPNLYWYRQAAGRGLQLLFYSVGIGQISSEVPQNLSASRPQDRQFILSSKKLLLSDSGFYLCAWSVRLHVLHTIYFGEGSWLTVV.

The genes are TRBV27 and TRBJ2-7; D uncertain. The CDR3 covers 10 residues. Germline loops: CDR1 MNHEY, CDR2 SMNVEV (reference sequence). Trimming pared 4 bases from V and 3 bases from J, leaving 1 base between. The CDR3, as DNA: TGTGCCAGCAGTTACTACGAGCAGTACTTC. It is translated as CASSYYEQYF.

The CDR3 nucleotides read TGTGCCAGCAGCTTCCGGTGGGGTTCGAACACCGGGGAGCTGTTTTTT. This translates into CASSFRWGSNTGELFF. The V call is TRBV11-2, the J call TRBJ2-2; no clear D. Between the trimmed V and J ends, which lost 3 bases and 0 bases, there was a span of 11 bases. The germline V gene has CDR1 SGHAT and CDR2 FQNNGV. This CDR3 contains 16 residues.

This chain joins TRBV4-2 and TRBJ1-1; D uncertain. The germline gives CDR1 LGHNA, CDR2 YNFKEQ. The CDR3 loop spans 14 amino acids. V was clipped by 4 bases and J by 1 base, with 10 bases between them. This CDR3 is CASSPDAPNTEAFF. The CDR3 bases are TGTGCCAGCAGCCCTGACGCTCCGAACACTGAAGCTTTCTTT.

This chain connects TRBV3-1 (or the pseudogene TRBV3-2) to TRBJ2-3; no clear D. This CDR3 spans 14 amino acids. Trimming pared 0 bases from V and 3 bases from J, leaving 7 bases between. Germline V gives CDR1 LGHDT, CDR2 YNNKEL (reference sequence). DNA for the CDR3: TGTGCCAGCAGCCAAGAGGTGGGAACAGATACGCAGTATTTT. It translates to CASSQEVGTDTQYF.

This clone was recorded once. The chain uses TRBV5-1 and TRBJ2-3; 7 bases agree with TRBD2. The CDR3 runs to 13 residues. Germline CDR1 and CDR2: SGHRS and YFSETQ. J lost 0 bases, V lost 7 bases, and 2 bases had no gene match. CDR3 region: CASAGGSTDTQYF. The CDR3 DNA sequence: TGCGCCAGCGCCGGGGGGAGCACAGATACGCAGTATTTT. The complete variable domain, with remaining parts taken from reference TRBV5-1 and TRBJ2-3, reads KAGVTQTPRYLIKTRGQQVTLSCSPISGHRSVSWYQQTPGQGLQFLFEYFSETQRNKGNFPGRFSGRQFSNSRSEMNVSTLELGDSALYLCASAGGSTDTQYFGPGTRLTVL.

This clone was detected once. The chain couples TRBV7-9 to TRBJ2-3; 7 positions agree with TRBD1. With 4 bases clipped from V and 2 bases from J, the junction kept 6 bases outside the gene matches. The germline V gene encodes CDR1 SEHNR and CDR2 FQNEAQ (reference sequence). This CDR3 region has 15 residues. In DNA form, the CDR3 reads TGTGCCAGCAGCTCAACAGGGGACAACACAGATACGCAGTATTTT. Protein: CASSSTGDNTDTQYF.

This chain links TRBV5-1 with TRBJ2-1; 8 bases align to TRBD1. Germline V gene data show CDR1 as SGHRS and CDR2 as YFSETQ. The CDR3 loop spans 15 amino acids. V was pared by 0 bases and J by 10 bases, with 9 bases of the junction left unmatched. The CDR3 DNA reads TGCGCCAGCAGCTTGGGGTTGGCACAGGGGGTGGAGCAGTTCTTC. Protein sequence: CASSLGLAQGVEQFF.

This clone has just a few counts. CDR3 bases: TGTGCCAGCAGTTACTCAGAGGGAGCGAACACCGGGGAGCTGTTTTTT. Translating gives CASSYSEGANTGELFF. V usage is TRBV6-5 and J usage is TRBJ2-2; tentative D call: TRBD2 (5 bases). The CDR3 loop spans 16 amino acids. The V gene lost 0 bases and the J gene lost 0 bases, with 8 bases spanning the gap. The germline CDR1 and CDR2 sequences are MNHEY and SVGAGI.

The gene calls are TRBV2 and TRBJ2-1; a possible D gene is TRBD1 (6 bases). Trimming shortened V by 3 bases and J by 7 bases, and 19 bases separated the two germline ends. The CDR3 has 16 amino acids. Germline V lookup: CDR1 SNHLY, CDR2 FYNNEI. The CDR3 DNA reads as TGTGCCAGCAGTGATGTGGGGGCAGGGAGAGGGAATGAGCAGTTCTTC. Translated, it gives CASSDVGAGRGNEQFF.

This chain joins TRBV7-3 and TRBJ2-5; D gene ambiguous. V was clipped by 5 bases and J by 5 bases, with 12 bases between them. The CDR3 covers 13 residues. CDR1 is SGHTA, CDR2 FQGTGA, per germline. The CDR3 DNA follows: TGTGCCAGCAGCCCGGGTATCCGGGAGACCCAGTACTTC. This translates into CASSPGIRETQYF.

The chain couples TRBV7-2 to TRBJ2-7; 9 bases match TRBD2. Per the germline V gene, CDR1 is SGHTA and CDR2 is FQGNSA. The CDR3 is 18 amino acids. V lost 5 bases and J lost 0; bases outside the gene matches: 14. The CDR3 reads CASSIGASSGALSYEQYF. In nucleotides, the CDR3 is TGTGCCAGCAGCATTGGGGCATCTAGCGGGGCCCTCTCCTACGAGCAGTACTTC.